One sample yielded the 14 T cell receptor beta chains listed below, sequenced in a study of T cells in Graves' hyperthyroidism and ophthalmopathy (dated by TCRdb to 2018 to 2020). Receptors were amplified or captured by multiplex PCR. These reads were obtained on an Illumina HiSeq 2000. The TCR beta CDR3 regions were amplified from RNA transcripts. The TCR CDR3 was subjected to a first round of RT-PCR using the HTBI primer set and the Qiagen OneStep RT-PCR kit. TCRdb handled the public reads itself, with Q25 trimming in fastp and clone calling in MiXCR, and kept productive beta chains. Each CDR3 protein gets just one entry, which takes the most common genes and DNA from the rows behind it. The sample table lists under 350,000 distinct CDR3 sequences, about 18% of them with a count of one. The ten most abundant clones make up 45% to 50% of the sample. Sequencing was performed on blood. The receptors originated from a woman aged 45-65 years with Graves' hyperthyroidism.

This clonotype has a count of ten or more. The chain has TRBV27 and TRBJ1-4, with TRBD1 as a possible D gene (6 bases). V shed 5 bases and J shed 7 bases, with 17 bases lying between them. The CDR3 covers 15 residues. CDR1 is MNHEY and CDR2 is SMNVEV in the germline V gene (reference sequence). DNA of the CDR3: TGTGCCAGCAGTGAGGTCTCAGGGGTGGGTGAAAAACTGTTTTTT. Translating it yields CASSEVSGVGEKLFF.

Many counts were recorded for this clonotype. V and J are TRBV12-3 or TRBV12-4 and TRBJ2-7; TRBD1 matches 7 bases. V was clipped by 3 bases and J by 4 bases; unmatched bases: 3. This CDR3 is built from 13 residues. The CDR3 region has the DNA TGTGCCAGCAGTTTTGGGACAGAGTACGAGCAGTACGTC. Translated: CASSFGTEYEQYV.

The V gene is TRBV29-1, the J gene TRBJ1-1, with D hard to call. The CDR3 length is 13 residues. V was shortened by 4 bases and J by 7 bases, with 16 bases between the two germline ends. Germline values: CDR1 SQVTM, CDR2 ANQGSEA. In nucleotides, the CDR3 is TGCAGCGTTGGGCAGGAACGAGGCATTGAAGCTTTCTTT. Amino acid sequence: CSVGQERGIEAFF.

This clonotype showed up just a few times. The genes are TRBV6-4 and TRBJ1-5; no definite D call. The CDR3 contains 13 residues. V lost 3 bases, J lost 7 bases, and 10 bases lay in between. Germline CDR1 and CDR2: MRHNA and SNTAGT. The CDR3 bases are TGTGCCAGCAGTGAAGAGATAGGCCAGCCCCAGCATTTT. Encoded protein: CASSEEIGQPQHF.

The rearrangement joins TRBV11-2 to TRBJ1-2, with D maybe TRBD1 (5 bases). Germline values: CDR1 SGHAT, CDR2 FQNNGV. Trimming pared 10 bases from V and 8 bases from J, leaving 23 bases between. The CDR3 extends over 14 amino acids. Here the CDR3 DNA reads TGTGCCACACAGAGGGGACCCTCGCAGGAGGGCTACACCTTC. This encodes CATQRGPSQEGYTF.

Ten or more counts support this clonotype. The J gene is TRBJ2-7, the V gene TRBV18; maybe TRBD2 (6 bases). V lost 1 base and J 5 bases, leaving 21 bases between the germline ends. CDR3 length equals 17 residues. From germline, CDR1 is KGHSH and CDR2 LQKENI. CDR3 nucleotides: TGTGCCAGCTCACCACTCGAGGCTAGCGCCCTTCGGCACGAGCAGTACTTC. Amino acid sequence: CASSPLEASALRHEQYF.

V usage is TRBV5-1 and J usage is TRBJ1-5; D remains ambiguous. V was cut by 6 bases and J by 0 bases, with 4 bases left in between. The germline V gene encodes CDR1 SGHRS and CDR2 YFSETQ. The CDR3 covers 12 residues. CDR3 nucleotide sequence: TGCGCCAGCACCCATAGCAATCAGCCCCAGCATTTT. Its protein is CASTHSNQPQHF. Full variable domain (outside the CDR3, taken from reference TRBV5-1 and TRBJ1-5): KAGVTQTPRYLIKTRGQQVTLSCSPISGHRSVSWYQQTPGQGLQFLFEYFSETQRNKGNFPGRFSGRQFSNSRSEMNVSTLELGDSALYLCASTHSNQPQHFGDGTRLSIL.

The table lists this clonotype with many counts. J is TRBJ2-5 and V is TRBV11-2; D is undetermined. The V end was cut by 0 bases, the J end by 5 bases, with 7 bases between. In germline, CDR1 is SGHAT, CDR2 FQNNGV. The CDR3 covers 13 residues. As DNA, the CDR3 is TGTGCCAGCAGCTTAGACACTCCGGAGACCCAGTACTTC. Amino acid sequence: CASSLDTPETQYF.

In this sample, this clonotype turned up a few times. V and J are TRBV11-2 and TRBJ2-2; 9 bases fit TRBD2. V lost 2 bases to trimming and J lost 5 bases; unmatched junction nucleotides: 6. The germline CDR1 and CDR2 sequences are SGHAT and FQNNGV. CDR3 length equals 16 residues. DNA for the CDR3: TGTGCCAGCAGCTTATCCGCGGGAGGGGGGACCGGGGAGCTGTTTTTT. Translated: CASSLSAGGGTGELFF.

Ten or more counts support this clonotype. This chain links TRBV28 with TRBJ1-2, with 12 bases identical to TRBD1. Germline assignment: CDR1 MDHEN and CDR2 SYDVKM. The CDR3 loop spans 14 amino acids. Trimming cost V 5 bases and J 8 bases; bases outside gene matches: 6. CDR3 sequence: CASSKGTGGDGYTF. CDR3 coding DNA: TGTGCCAGCAGTAAAGGGACAGGGGGCGACGGCTACACCTTC.

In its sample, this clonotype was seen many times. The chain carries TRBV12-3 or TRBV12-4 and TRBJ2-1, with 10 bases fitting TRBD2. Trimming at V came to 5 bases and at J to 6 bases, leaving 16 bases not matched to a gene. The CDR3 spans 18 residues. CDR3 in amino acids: CASSGRGRRIAGGNEQFF. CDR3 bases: TGTGCCAGCAGTGGGCGGGGGCGCCGGATAGCGGGAGGCAATGAGCAGTTCTTC.

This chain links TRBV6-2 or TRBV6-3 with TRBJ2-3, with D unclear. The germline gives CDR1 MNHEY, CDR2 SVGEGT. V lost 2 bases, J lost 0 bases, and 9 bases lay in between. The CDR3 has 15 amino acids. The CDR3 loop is CASSYPPLSTDTQYF. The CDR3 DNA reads TGTGCCAGCAGTTACCCACCATTGAGCACAGATACGCAGTATTTT.

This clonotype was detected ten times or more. CDR3 nucleotides: TGTGCCAGCAGTTACCGGCCCGTCCAGGATACGCAGTATTTT. It codes for CASSYRPVQDTQYF. V usage is TRBV6-5 and J usage is TRBJ2-3; no definite D call. V lost 2 bases, J lost 6 bases, and 12 bases lay in between. CDR1 and CDR2 from the germline V gene are MNHEY and SVGAGI. The CDR3 is 14 amino acids.

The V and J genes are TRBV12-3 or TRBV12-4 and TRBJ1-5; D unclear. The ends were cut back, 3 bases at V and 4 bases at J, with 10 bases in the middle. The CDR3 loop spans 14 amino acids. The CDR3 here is CASSLGQVNQPQHF. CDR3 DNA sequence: TGTGCCAGCAGTTTGGGCCAGGTAAATCAGCCCCAGCATTTT.